This record looks at one TCR beta chain sequence and its context. The germline CDR1 and CDR2 sequences are SEHNR and FQNEAQ (reference sequence). The V end lost 3 bases, the J end lost 1 base, and 18 bases lay between the germline ends. CDR3 size: 17 residues. A patient was excluded if there was uncontrolled infection, other autoimmune disease, pregnancy or lactation. The diagnostic basis comprised clinical symptoms, serum thyroxine and TRAb, thyroid ultrasound and orbital computed tomography. Template material for amplifying TCR beta CDR3 regions consisted of RNA transcripts. Primed by the HTBI set, a first-round RT-PCR was run on the TCR CDR3. TCRdb reprocessed the multiplex PCR reads via MiXCR and lists one record per CDR3 protein. Of hundreds of thousands of distinct CDR3 sequences listed, more than 30% were seen once; the top ten hold 8.9%. The sample belongs to a study of T cells in Graves' hyperthyroidism and ophthalmopathy.

The source material was blood. This TCR derives from a man in his late teens or twenties with Graves' hyperthyroidism. This chain joins TRBV7-9 and TRBJ1-1; D not certain. Here the CDR3 reads CASSLATVGRGNTEAFF. For the CDR3, the DNA is TGTGCCAGCAGCTTGGCCACCGTAGGGCGGGGGAACACTGAAGCTTTCTTT.